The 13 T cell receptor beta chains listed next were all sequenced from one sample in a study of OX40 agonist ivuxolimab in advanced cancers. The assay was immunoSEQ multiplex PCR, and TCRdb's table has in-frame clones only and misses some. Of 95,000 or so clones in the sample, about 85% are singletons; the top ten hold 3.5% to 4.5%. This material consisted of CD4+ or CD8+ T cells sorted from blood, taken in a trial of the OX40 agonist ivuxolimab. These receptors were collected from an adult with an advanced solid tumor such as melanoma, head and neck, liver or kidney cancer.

The CDR3 DNA sequence: TGTGCCAGCAGCGCACAGGGCCGAAGCTACACCTTC. Amino acid sequence: CASSAQGRSYTF. The rearrangement links TRBV7-2 to TRBJ1-2, with D possibly matching TRBD1 (6 bases). Germline V gene data show CDR1 as SGHTA and CDR2 as FQGNSA. The V and J ends lost 5 bases and 9 bases respectively, with 13 bases between them. This CDR3 has 12 amino acids.

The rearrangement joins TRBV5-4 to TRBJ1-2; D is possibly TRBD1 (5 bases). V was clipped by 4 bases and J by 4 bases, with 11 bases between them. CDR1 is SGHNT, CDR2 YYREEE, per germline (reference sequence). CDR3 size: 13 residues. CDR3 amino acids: CASSQDTIYGYTF. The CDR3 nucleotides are TGTGCCAGCAGCCAGGACACAATCTATGGCTACACCTTC. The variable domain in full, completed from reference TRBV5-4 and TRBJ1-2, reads ETGVTQSPTHLIKTRGQQVTLRCSSQSGHNTVSWYQQALGQGPQFIFQYYREEENGRGNFPPRFSGLQFPNYSSELNVNALELDDSALYLCASSQDTIYGYTFGSGTRLTVV.

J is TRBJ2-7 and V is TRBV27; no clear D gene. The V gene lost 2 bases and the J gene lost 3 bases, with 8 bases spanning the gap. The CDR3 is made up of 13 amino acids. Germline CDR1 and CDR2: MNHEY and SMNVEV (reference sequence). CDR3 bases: TGTGCCAGCAGTTTAGGGCCACTCTACGAGCAGTACTTC. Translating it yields CASSLGPLYEQYF.

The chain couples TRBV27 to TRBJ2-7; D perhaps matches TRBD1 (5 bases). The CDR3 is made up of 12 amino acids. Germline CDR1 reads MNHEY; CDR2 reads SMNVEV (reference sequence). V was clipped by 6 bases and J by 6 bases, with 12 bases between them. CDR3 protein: CASRASGFEQYF. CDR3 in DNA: TGTGCCAGCAGGGCCTCAGGGTTCGAGCAGTACTTC.

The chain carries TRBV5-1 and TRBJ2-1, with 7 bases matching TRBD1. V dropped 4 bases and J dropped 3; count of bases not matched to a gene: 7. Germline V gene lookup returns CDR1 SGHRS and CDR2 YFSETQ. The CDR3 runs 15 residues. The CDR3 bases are TGCGCCAGCAGCATCGGACAGGACATCTACAATGAGCAGTTCTTC. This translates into CASSIGQDIYNEQFF.

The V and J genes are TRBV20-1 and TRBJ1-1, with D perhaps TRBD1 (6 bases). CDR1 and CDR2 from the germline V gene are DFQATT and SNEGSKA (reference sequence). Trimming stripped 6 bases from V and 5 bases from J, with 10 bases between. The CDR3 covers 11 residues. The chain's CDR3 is CSAEQGTEAFF. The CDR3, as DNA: TGCAGTGCAGAACAGGGAACTGAAGCTTTCTTT.

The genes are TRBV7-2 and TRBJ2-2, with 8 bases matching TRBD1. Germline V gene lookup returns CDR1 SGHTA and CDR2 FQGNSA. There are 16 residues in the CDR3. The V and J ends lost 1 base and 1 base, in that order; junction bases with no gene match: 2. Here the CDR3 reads CASSLEGTGNTGELFF. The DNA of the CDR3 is TGTGCCAGCAGCTTAGAAGGGACAGGGAACACCGGGGAGCTGTTTTTT. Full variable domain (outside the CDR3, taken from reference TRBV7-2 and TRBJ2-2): GAGVSQSPSNKVTEKGKDVELRCDPISGHTALYWYRQSLGQGLEFLIYFQGNSAPDKSGLPSDRFSAERTGGSVSTLTIQRTQQEDSAVYLCASSLEGTGNTGELFFGEGSRLTVL.

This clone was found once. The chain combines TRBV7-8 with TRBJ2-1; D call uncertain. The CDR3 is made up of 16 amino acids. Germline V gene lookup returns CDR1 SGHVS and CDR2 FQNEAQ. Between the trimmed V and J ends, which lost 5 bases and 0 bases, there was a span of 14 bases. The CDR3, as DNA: TGTGCCAGCAGCCCAGAACGGGTTGGCTCCTACAATGAGCAGTTCTTC. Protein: CASSPERVGSYNEQFF.

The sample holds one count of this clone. CDR3 residues: CASSEGRYEQYF. The CDR3 bases are TGTGCCAGCAGTGAAGGCCGTTACGAGCAGTACTTC. The J gene is TRBJ2-7, the V gene TRBV6-1; D is unresolved. Trimming stripped 1 base from V and 4 bases from J, with 5 bases between. The CDR3 length is 12 residues. Per germline, CDR1 MNHNS and CDR2 SASEGT.

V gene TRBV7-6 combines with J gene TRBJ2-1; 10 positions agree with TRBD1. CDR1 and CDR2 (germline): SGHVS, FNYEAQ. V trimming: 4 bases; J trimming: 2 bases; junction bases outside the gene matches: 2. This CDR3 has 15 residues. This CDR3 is CASSSTGGAYNEQFF. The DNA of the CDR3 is TGTGCCAGCAGCTCGACAGGGGGCGCCTACAATGAGCAGTTCTTC. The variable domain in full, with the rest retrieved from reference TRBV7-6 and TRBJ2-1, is GAGVSQSPRYKVTKRGQDVALRCDPISGHVSLYWYRQALGQGPEFLTYFNYEAQQDKSGLPNDRFSAERPEGSISTLTIQRTEQRDSAMYRCASSSTGGAYNEQFFGPGTRLTVL.

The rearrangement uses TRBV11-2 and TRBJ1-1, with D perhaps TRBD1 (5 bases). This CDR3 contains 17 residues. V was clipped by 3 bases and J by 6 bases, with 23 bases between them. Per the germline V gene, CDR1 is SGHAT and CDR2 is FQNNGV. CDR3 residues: CASSFPRVPGMGAEAFF. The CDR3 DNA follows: TGTGCCAGCAGCTTCCCCCGGGTCCCCGGGATGGGGGCTGAAGCTTTCTTT.

CDR3 in DNA: TGTGCCAGCAGCCTCAGGGGCGTTACTAATGAAAAACTGTTTTTT. This translates into CASSLRGVTNEKLFF. The rearrangement links TRBV7-3 to TRBJ1-4; weak D call: TRBD1 (6 bases). Germline-derived CDR1 and CDR2 are SGHTA and FQGTGA. The CDR3 extends over 15 amino acids. Trimming cost V 5 bases and J 2 bases, with 12 bases left between them.

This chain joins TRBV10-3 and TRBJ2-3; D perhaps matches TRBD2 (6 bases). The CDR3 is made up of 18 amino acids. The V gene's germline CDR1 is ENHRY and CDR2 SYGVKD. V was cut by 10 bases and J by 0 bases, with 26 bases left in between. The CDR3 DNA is TGTGCCACCCATACCTACCTCGGACTACTCCAAAGCACAGATACGCAGTATTTT. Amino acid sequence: CATHTYLGLLQSTDTQYF.